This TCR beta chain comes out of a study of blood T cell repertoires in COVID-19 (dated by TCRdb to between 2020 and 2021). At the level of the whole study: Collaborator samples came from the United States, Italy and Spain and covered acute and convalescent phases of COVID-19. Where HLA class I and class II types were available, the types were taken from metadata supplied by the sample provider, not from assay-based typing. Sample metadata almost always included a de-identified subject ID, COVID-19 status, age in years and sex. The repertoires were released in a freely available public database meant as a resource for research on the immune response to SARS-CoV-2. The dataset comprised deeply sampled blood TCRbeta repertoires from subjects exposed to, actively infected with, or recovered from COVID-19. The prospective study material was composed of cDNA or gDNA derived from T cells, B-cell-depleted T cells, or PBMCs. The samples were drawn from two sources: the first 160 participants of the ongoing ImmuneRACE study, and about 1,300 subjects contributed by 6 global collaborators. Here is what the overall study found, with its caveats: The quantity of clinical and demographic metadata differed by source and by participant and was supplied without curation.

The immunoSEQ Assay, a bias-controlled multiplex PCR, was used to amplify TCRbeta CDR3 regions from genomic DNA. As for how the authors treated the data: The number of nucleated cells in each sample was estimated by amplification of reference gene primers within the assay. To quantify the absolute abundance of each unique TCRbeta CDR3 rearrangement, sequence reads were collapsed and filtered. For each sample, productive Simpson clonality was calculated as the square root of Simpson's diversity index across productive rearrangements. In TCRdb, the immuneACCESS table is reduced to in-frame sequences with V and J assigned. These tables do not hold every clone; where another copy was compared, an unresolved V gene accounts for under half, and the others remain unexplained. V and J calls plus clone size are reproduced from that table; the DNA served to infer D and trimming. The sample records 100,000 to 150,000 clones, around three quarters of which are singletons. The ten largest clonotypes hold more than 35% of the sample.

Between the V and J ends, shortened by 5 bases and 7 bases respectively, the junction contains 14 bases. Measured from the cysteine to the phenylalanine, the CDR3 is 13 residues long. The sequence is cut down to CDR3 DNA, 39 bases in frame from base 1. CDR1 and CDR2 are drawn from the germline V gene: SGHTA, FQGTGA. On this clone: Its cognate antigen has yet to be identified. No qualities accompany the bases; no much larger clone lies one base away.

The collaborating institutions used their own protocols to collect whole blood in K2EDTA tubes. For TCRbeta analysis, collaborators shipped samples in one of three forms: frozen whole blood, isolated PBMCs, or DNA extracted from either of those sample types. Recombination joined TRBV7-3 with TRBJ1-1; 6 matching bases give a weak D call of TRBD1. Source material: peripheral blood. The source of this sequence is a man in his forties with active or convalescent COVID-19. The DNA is TGTGCCAGCAGCCCGACCGGGACACTTGAAGCTTTCTTT. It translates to CASSPTGTLEAFF.